These T cell receptor beta chains were read from a single sample in a study of T cell changes during pregnancy in multiple sclerosis. The data were produced by immunoSEQ multiplex PCR, yet TCRdb's version contains in-frame clones alone and is incomplete. The data hold about 52,000 clones, with around nine tenths observed a single time. The sequences come from CD4+ T cells from peripheral blood mononuclear cells, collected before pregnancy. These receptors were taken from a female donor with multiple sclerosis, enrolled in a pregnancy study. Each CDR3 is given with its conserved first and last residue. Each record gives: V gene, CDR3 protein.

>TRBV7-9
CASSSKLDRGGEAFF
>TRBV28
CASRNRAEAFF
>TRBV7-2
CASSSQGAFGNTIYF
>TRBV19
CASSIGTGGLYEQYF
>TRBV5-6
CASSLGSANYGYTF
>TRBV7-9
CASSFGQATDTQYF
>TRBV11-3
CASSLVGSGELFF
>TRBV9
CASSVGLAGKNQETQYF
>TRBV5-1
CASSAGGSRQETQYF
>TRBV28
CASSLFAGTGNTIYF
>TRBV5-4
CASSLRFSPYQETQYF
>TRBV27
CASTSDAQGNQPQHF
>TRBV9
CASSATTYQETQYF
>TRBV7-8
CASSLGLTGFLNEQFF
>TRBV29-1
CSVRTGSTEAFF
>TRBV11-2
CASSLVGFSGGEGRNIQYF
>TRBV4-1
CASSLLGANEKLFF
>TRBV18
CASSPGWNQPQHF
>TRBV6-4
CASSRLTGGSGASYGYTF
>TRBV6-5
CASRPPGLNTGELFF
>TRBV29-1
CSAWDSEYQETQYF
>TRBV7-9
CASSLAWARDGTDTQYF
>TRBV28
CASGLMAYEQYF
>TRBV6-5
CASSYGRGNTEAFF